These 31 T cell receptor beta chains share one sample of origin, sequenced in a study of shared clonotypes between healthy human individuals. Assay used: immunoSEQ multiplex PCR; TCRdb lists only in-frame clones, some missing. Of 950,000 to 1,100,000 clones in the sample, about 74% were seen once. The source material was memory CD4+ T cells sorted from blood. Stated subset: CD45RA-negative fraction. The receptors here all came from a man between 18 and 35 years old in good health.

The chain recombines TRBV27 with TRBJ1-4; unclear D gene. The CDR3 spans 15 residues. The ends were cut back, 4 bases at V and 4 bases at J, with 13 bases in the middle. Germline assignment: CDR1 MNHEY and CDR2 SMNVEV (reference sequence). CDR3 protein: CASSSTGLHNEKLFF. CDR3 DNA sequence: TGTGCCAGCAGTTCAACGGGCCTCCATAATGAAAAACTGTTTTTT.

Only a few counts were recorded for this clone. V and J are TRBV5-6 and TRBJ2-7, with a tentative D call TRBD1 (7 bases). CDR1 is SGHDT, CDR2 YYEEEE, per germline. The germline V and J ends were trimmed by 6 bases and 0 bases, with 13 bases remaining between them. The CDR3 length is 14 residues. The CDR3 bases are TGTGCCAGCACCTACAGGGGAGGCTCCTACGAGCAGTACTTC. This encodes CASTYRGGSYEQYF.

The rearrangement links TRBV5-1 to TRBJ2-1, with a weak D call TRBD1 (5 bases). This CDR3 contains 15 residues. V was trimmed by 3 bases and J by 0 bases, leaving 10 bases between them. Germline V gene sequence: CDR1 SGHRS, CDR2 YFSETQ. CDR3 sequence reads: CASSSTDFSYNEQFF. The CDR3 DNA sequence: TGCGCCAGCAGCTCGACAGATTTCTCCTACAATGAGCAGTTCTTC.

This rearrangement joins TRBV18 to TRBJ1-2, with 8 bases identical to TRBD1. J gave up 0 bases and V 1 base, and 4 bases lay outside the gene matches. In germline, CDR1 is KGHSH, CDR2 LQKENI. This CDR3 is built from 16 residues. CDR3 DNA sequence: TGTGCCAGCTCACCACAGGCAGGGGGCACTAACTATGGCTACACCTTC. This translates into CASSPQAGGTNYGYTF.

This rearrangement joins TRBV25-1 to TRBJ1-1; D gene uncertain. CDR1 and CDR2 (germline): MGHDK, SYGVNS. The CDR3 covers 12 residues. With 2 bases removed from V and 7 bases from J, the gap between germline ends came to 8 bases. CDR3 DNA: TGTGCCAGCAGTGAACCGGATGATGAAGCTTTCTTT. Translation: CASSEPDDEAFF.

J is TRBJ1-2 and V is TRBV5-1, with a possible D match to TRBD1 (6 bases). Per germline, CDR1 SGHRS and CDR2 YFSETQ. The V and J ends lost 4 bases and 11 bases respectively, with 18 bases between them. This CDR3 has 13 amino acids. In DNA form, the CDR3 reads TGCGCCAGCAGCCCGGACAGCGGTCTGCTTTACACCTTC. This encodes CASSPDSGLLYTF.

V usage is TRBV28 and J usage is TRBJ2-1; 7 nucleotides match TRBD1. CDR3 length equals 15 residues. V shed 8 bases and J 0 bases; nucleotides not matched to a gene: 7. Per the germline V gene, CDR1 is MDHEN and CDR2 is SYDVKM. CDR3 sequence reads: CASDGTGVSYNEQFF. As DNA, the CDR3 is TGTGCCAGCGACGGCACAGGGGTCTCCTACAATGAGCAGTTCTTC.

The V and J genes are TRBV19 and TRBJ2-3, with 15 bases matching TRBD2. This CDR3 is 16 amino acids long. V lost 7 bases and J lost 3; bases outside the gene matches: 5. Germline values: CDR1 LNHDA, CDR2 SQIVND (reference sequence). CDR3 residues: CASNSGLAGGTDTQYF. The CDR3 nucleotides are TGTGCCAGTAACTCCGGACTAGCGGGAGGGACAGATACGCAGTATTTT.

V and J are TRBV5-1 and TRBJ1-1; 9 nucleotides line up with TRBD1. Looked up from germline, CDR1 is SGHRS and CDR2 is YFSETQ. V was pared by 4 bases and J by 5 bases, with 9 bases of the junction left unmatched. The CDR3 covers 15 residues. The CDR3 loop reads CASSPMTGGGTEAFF. The DNA for the CDR3 is TGCGCCAGCAGCCCGATGACAGGGGGAGGAACTGAAGCTTTCTTT.

As DNA, the CDR3 is TGTGCCATCGAAGTAGCGGGGAGATACAATGAGCAGTTCTTC. Protein sequence: CAIEVAGRYNEQFF. V is TRBV2 and J is TRBJ2-1, with TRBD2 matching over 8 bases. In germline, CDR1 is SNHLY, CDR2 FYNNEI. Germline trimming cut 10 bases from V and 4 bases from J; bases unmatched to any gene: 9. The CDR3 has 14 amino acids.

V usage is TRBV5-1 and J usage is TRBJ1-5; D gene unclear. Trimming cost V 7 bases and J 4 bases, with 12 bases left between them. This CDR3 region has 13 residues. From germline, CDR1 is SGHRS and CDR2 YFSETQ. The CDR3 protein is CASGPGPNQPQHF. CDR3 bases: TGCGCCAGCGGCCCCGGGCCAAATCAGCCCCAGCATTTT.

The CDR3 DNA is TGTGCCAGCAGTCCAACAGGGCCCGGGGAGCTGTTTTTT. Residues: CASSPTGPGELFF. The V call is TRBV27, the J call TRBJ2-2, with D possibly being TRBD1 (6 bases). V shed 5 bases and J shed 6 bases, with 10 bases lying between them. The CDR3 sequence is 13 residues long. Germline-derived CDR1 and CDR2 are MNHEY and SMNVEV (reference sequence).

V and J are TRBV28 and TRBJ1-4; TRBD1 agrees at 9 bases. This CDR3 contains 16 residues. Germline CDR1 MDHEN, CDR2 SYDVKM. With 5 bases clipped from V and 5 bases from J, the junction kept 9 bases outside the gene matches. CDR3 residues: CASSLIIQGANEKLFF. In DNA form, the CDR3 reads TGTGCCAGCAGTCTTATAATACAGGGGGCGAATGAAAAACTGTTTTTT.

The chain links TRBV6-1 to TRBJ2-7; TRBD1 agrees at 7 bases. The CDR3 sequence is 13 residues long. Germline loops: CDR1 MNHNS, CDR2 SASEGT. V lost 8 bases to trimming and J lost 2 bases; unmatched junction nucleotides: 6. Written as DNA, the CDR3 is TGTGCCAGCGGGCTTCAGGGGGCCTACGAGCAGTACTTC. Its protein is CASGLQGAYEQYF.

This chain joins TRBV5-1 and TRBJ1-2; 7 nucleotides match TRBD1. This CDR3 spans 17 amino acids. The germline V gene encodes CDR1 SGHRS and CDR2 YFSETQ. Trimming cost V 0 bases and J 2 bases; bases outside gene matches: 10. This CDR3 reads CASSLAGAQGLNYGYTF. The CDR3 nucleotides read TGCGCCAGCAGCTTGGCCGGTGCACAGGGGTTGAACTATGGCTACACCTTC.

The CDR3 bases are TGTGCCAGAAGCTTAAAAGGGGTTGTTAACTATGGCTACACCTTC. It is translated as CARSLKGVVNYGYTF. The chain recombines TRBV5-3 with TRBJ1-2, with a possible D match to TRBD1 (5 bases). TRBV5-3 is marked as an open reading frame, function uncertain. Trimming stripped 2 bases from V and 1 base from J, with 12 bases between. The CDR3 spans 15 residues.

This clone was picked up a small number of times. The chain employs TRBV5-4 and TRBJ1-1; D unclear. V was trimmed by 0 bases and J by 0 bases, leaving 12 bases between them. The CDR3 has 16 amino acids. Germline loops: CDR1 SGHNT, CDR2 YYREEE (reference sequence). CDR3 amino acids: CASSLVGNGMNTEAFF. In nucleotides, the CDR3 is TGTGCCAGCAGCTTGGTTGGAAATGGGATGAACACTGAAGCTTTCTTT.

CDR3 region: CASSQPEEGTVYNEQFF. The DNA of the CDR3 is TGTGCCAGCAGCCAGCCCGAGGAAGGGACAGTTTACAATGAGCAGTTCTTC. The chain has TRBV14 and TRBJ2-1; TRBD1 matches at 7 bases. CDR3 size: 17 residues. Germline-derived CDR1 and CDR2 are SGHDN and FVKESK. The junction had 12 bases not matched to a gene; V was cut back by 3 bases and J by 4 bases.

CDR3 in amino acids: CASRSYSPGQGNQPQHF. The DNA for the CDR3 is TGTGCCAGCAGGTCTTACTCCCCGGGACAGGGTAATCAGCCCCAGCATTTT. V gene TRBV28 combines with J gene TRBJ1-5, with 9 bases identical to TRBD1. Looked up from germline, CDR1 is MDHEN and CDR2 is SYDVKM. There are 17 residues in the CDR3. V lost 6 bases to trimming and J lost 4 bases; unmatched junction nucleotides: 13.

This clone was seen only a few times. The chain joins TRBV25-1 to TRBJ2-7; D gene ambiguous. CDR3 length: 14 residues. Looked up from germline, CDR1 is MGHDK and CDR2 is SYGVNS. With 6 bases removed from V and 3 bases from J, the gap between germline ends came to 15 bases. CDR3 in amino acids: CASSGPTWGYEQYF. In DNA, the CDR3 is TGTGCCAGCAGCGGACCTACCTGGGGCTACGAGCAGTACTTC.

This sequence joins TRBV18 and TRBJ1-4; no clear D gene. This CDR3 has 13 residues. The V gene lost 3 bases and the J gene lost 8 bases, with 10 bases spanning the gap. Germline values: CDR1 KGHSH, CDR2 LQKENI. The CDR3 sequence is CASSPISWEKLFF. CDR3 coding DNA: TGTGCCAGCTCACCGATTTCGTGGGAAAAACTGTTTTTT.

V is TRBV7-6 and J is TRBJ1-1, with D hard to call. The CDR3 sequence is 13 residues long. Between the trimmed V and J ends, which lost 2 bases and 6 bases, there was a span of 10 bases. CDR1 and CDR2 from the germline V gene are SGHVS and FNYEAQ. The CDR3, as DNA: TGTGCCAGCAGCTTACGACGGGGTGCTGAAGCTTTCTTT. Residues: CASSLRRGAEAFF.

CDR3 DNA: TGTGCCAGCAGTCCGGGACATAAGGTGGAAAAACTGTTTTTT. Protein sequence: CASSPGHKVEKLFF. This sequence joins TRBV28 and TRBJ1-4; TRBD1 is a possible D gene (6 bases). V lost 5 bases and J 8 bases, leaving 15 bases between the germline ends. CDR3 length: 14 amino acids. Germline V lookup: CDR1 MDHEN, CDR2 SYDVKM.

The chain uses TRBV25-1 and TRBJ2-3; D possibly matches TRBD1 or TRBD2 (5 bases each). This CDR3 is 13 amino acids long. Trimming cost V 4 bases and J 5 bases, with 10 bases left between them. From germline, CDR1 is MGHDK and CDR2 SYGVNS. The CDR3 bases are TGTGCCAGCAGTGGGGCAGGGAGAGATACGCAGTATTTT. Amino acids: CASSGAGRDTQYF.

The chain couples TRBV10-3 to TRBJ2-5; D gene ambiguous. Germline CDR1 is ENHRY and CDR2 is SYGVKD. This CDR3 has 14 amino acids. V shed 5 bases and J shed 0 bases, with 10 bases lying between them. The CDR3 protein is CAISYDGYQETQYF. As DNA, the CDR3 is TGTGCCATCAGTTATGATGGCTACCAAGAGACCCAGTACTTC.

This sequence joins TRBV5-1 and TRBJ2-5, with 7 bases matching TRBD2. The CDR3 sequence is 13 residues long. V lost 3 bases and J lost 5; bases outside the gene matches: 4. CDR1 SGHRS and CDR2 YFSETQ come from the germline V gene. The CDR3 loop reads CASSSPRGETQYF. CDR3 DNA: TGCGCCAGCAGCTCCCCGCGGGGGGAGACCCAGTACTTC.

This clone was recorded once. This CDR3 is also generated by other DNA sequences in the sample. The chain links TRBV2 to TRBJ2-7; the D gene is possibly TRBD2 (5 bases). Germline CDR1 reads SNHLY; CDR2 reads FYNNEI. The CDR3 extends over 11 amino acids. Trimming removed 4 bases at V and 6 bases at J, with 7 bases between. CDR3 sequence: CASSGEGEQYF. The CDR3 coding sequence is TGTGCCAGCAGTGGAGAGGGCGAGCAGTACTTC.

The rearrangement uses TRBV2 and TRBJ1-3; D possibly corresponds to TRBD1 (5 bases). Germline CDR1 is SNHLY and CDR2 is FYNNEI. The CDR3 contains 16 residues. V was shortened by 8 bases and J by 4 bases, with 21 bases between the two germline ends. The CDR3, as DNA: TGTGCCAGCTCAGGGCAGGGCGTGTCGGTCGGAAACACCATATATTTT. Translating it yields CASSGQGVSVGNTIYF.

There are a few counts of this clone. The chain is built from TRBV4-1 and TRBJ1-2; tentatively, D is TRBD1 (5 bases). Germline CDR1 is MGHRA and CDR2 is YSYEKL. The germline V and J ends were trimmed by 4 bases and 2 bases, with 14 bases remaining between them. This CDR3 spans 15 amino acids. CDR3 region: CASSPSVGVNYGYTF. CDR3 coding DNA: TGCGCCAGCAGCCCTTCGGTAGGGGTGAACTATGGCTACACCTTC.

The chain links TRBV6-6 to TRBJ1-5; D is possibly TRBD1 (6 bases). The V gene's germline CDR1 is MNHNY and CDR2 SVGAGI (reference sequence). Trimming took 7 bases from V and 2 from J, leaving 15 bases between them. CDR3 length equals 15 residues. CDR3 in DNA: TGTGCCAGCACCGAAGGGGGGTTACGCAATCAGCCCCAGCATTTT. This encodes CASTEGGLRNQPQHF.

DNA of the CDR3: TGTGCCAGCGGGGCCCTCTATGGCTACACCTTC. Translated: CASGALYGYTF. The V and J genes are TRBV28 and TRBJ1-2, with a possible D match to TRBD1 (5 bases). Trimming shortened V by 8 bases and J by 4 bases, and 8 bases separated the two germline ends. The CDR3 is 11 residues long. Looked up from germline, CDR1 is MDHEN and CDR2 is SYDVKM.